This note documents a single TCR beta chain sequence. This entry belongs to a study of cytomegalovirus exposure and HLA in healthy donors. Across the study: Of a few hundred genotyped donors, approximately 80% clustered with self-reported Caucasian donors.

The PCR was carried out with 60 Vbeta primers and 13 Jbeta primers. The data were produced by immunoSEQ multiplex PCR, yet TCRdb's version contains in-frame clones alone and is incomplete. The table has about 180,000 clones, about 75% seen once; the top ten hold under 8%. The junction had 12 bases not matched to a gene; V was cut back by 4 bases and J by 7 bases. The germline CDR1 and CDR2 sequences are SGHDT and YYEEEE. The CDR3 loop spans 16 amino acids. The sequence was obtained from a man between 35 and 55 years old in good health and CMV-seropositive. This chain links TRBV5-6 with TRBJ2-1, with 9 bases lining up with TRBD2. Sequences were obtained from PBMCs. The CDR3 sequence: CASSLRLAGYSNEQFF. In DNA, the CDR3 is TGTGCCAGCAGCCTGAGGCTAGCGGGATATAGTAATGAGCAGTTCTTC.